A single sample is the source of the 23 T cell receptor beta chains below, sequenced in a study of cytomegalovirus exposure and HLA in healthy donors. Amplification used 60 Vbeta primers and 13 Jbeta primers. Using immunoSEQ multiplex PCR, the repertoire was profiled, and TCRdb retains in-frame clones only, with some absent. Of over 120,000 clones detected, 74% appear once; the ten largest clones hold 4.3%. Sequencing was carried out using PBMCs. All receptors come from a man aged 18 to 29 in good health and CMV-seropositive.

In nucleotides, the CDR3 is TGTGCCAGCAGTTACGGGGACAGCGGAGTCTACGAGCAGTACTTC. Protein sequence: CASSYGDSGVYEQYF. This chain links TRBV6-6 with TRBJ2-7; 7 nucleotides align to TRBD1. The V segment lost 2 bases and the J segment 3 bases; nucleotides outside the gene matches: 7. The CDR3 spans 15 residues. The germline V gene encodes CDR1 MNHNY and CDR2 SVGAGI (reference sequence).

This clone appeared many times. V is TRBV6-4 and J is TRBJ1-2, with a weak D call TRBD1 (5 bases). Trimming cost V 3 bases and J 3 bases, with 8 bases left between them. The CDR3 runs 13 residues. CDR1 is MRHNA, CDR2 SNTAGT, per germline. CDR3 in DNA: TGTGCCAGCAGTGAAGGGGAACACTATGGCTACACCTTC. Protein product: CASSEGEHYGYTF.

Here the CDR3 reads CASSRDTLTDTQYF. CDR3 nucleotide sequence: TGTGCCAGCAGCCGGGACACTCTCACAGATACGCAGTATTTT. The J gene is TRBJ2-3, the V gene TRBV7-2; D is possibly TRBD1 (6 bases). The CDR3 runs to 14 residues. V was pared by 5 bases and J by 2 bases, with 11 bases between. Germline-derived CDR1 and CDR2 are SGHTA and FQGNSA.

CDR3 coding DNA: TGTGCCAGCAGTGAAACAGGGAATCAGCCCCAGCATTTT. Its translation: CASSETGNQPQHF. The chain employs TRBV2 and TRBJ1-5; D is possibly TRBD1 (6 bases). V lost 2 bases and J lost 4, with 6 bases in between. Germline CDR1 is SNHLY and CDR2 is FYNNEI. CDR3 length: 13 amino acids.

The rearrangement joins TRBV10-3 to TRBJ2-1; 7 nucleotides align to TRBD1. The CDR3 is 15 amino acids. CDR1 ENHRY and CDR2 SYGVKD come from the germline V gene. The V segment lost 4 bases and the J segment 4 bases; nucleotides outside the gene matches: 7. CDR3 residues: CAISVRTGIYNEQFF. DNA of the CDR3: TGTGCCATCAGTGTGAGGACAGGCATTTACAATGAGCAGTTCTTC.

Here the CDR3 DNA reads TGTGCCAGCAGCCCGGGCGGGAGTTTCTACGAGCAGTACTTC. Translation: CASSPGGSFYEQYF. This chain connects TRBV4-2 to TRBJ2-7, with 7 bases that match TRBD2. Per germline, CDR1 LGHNA and CDR2 YNFKEQ. The length of the CDR3 is 14 residues. Trimming removed 4 bases from V and 3 bases from J; junction bases left unmatched: 6.

The chain recombines TRBV5-4 with TRBJ2-7; D is possibly TRBD1 (6 bases). The CDR3 spans 13 residues. The V end was cut by 4 bases, the J end by 9 bases, with 17 bases between. From germline, CDR1 is SGHNT and CDR2 YYREEE (reference sequence). The CDR3 loop is CASSPGTKGGQYF. The CDR3 DNA follows: TGTGCCAGCAGCCCGGGGACAAAAGGCGGGCAGTACTTC. Drawing the rest from reference TRBV5-4 and TRBJ2-7, the complete variable domain is ETGVTQSPTHLIKTRGQQVTLRCSSQSGHNTVSWYQQALGQGPQFIFQYYREEENGRGNFPPRFSGLQFPNYSSELNVNALELDDSALYLCASSPGTKGGQYFGPGTRLTVT.

This sequence joins TRBV4-3 and TRBJ2-7; TRBD2 might be the D (5 bases). Germline CDR1 LGHNA, CDR2 YSLEER. The CDR3 sequence is 14 residues long. V was clipped by 2 bases and J by 2 bases, with 10 bases between them. CDR3 DNA: TGCGCCAGCAGCCAATTCCGGGGAACCTACGAGCAGTACTTC. Translated: CASSQFRGTYEQYF.

The genes are TRBV2 and TRBJ2-2; 12 bases map to TRBD1. Germline trimming cut 4 bases from V and 0 bases from J; bases unmatched to any gene: 6. Germline lookup yields CDR1 SNHLY and CDR2 FYNNEI. The CDR3 spans 18 residues. The CDR3 is CASSGSGTGGPNTGELFF. The CDR3 DNA reads TGTGCCAGCAGTGGATCCGGGACAGGGGGCCCGAACACCGGGGAGCTGTTTTTT.

For this clone: Its ends do not fully match the called genes, so a read error is possible. The chain employs TRBV7-8 and TRBJ2-7, with 8 bases aligning to TRBD2. CDR3 size: 19 residues. Per the germline V gene, CDR1 is SGHVS and CDR2 is FQNEAQ. CDR3 sequence: CASSLASGTSIGINYERYF. CDR3 nucleotides: TGTGCCAGCAGCTTAGCATCCGGGACTAGTATCGGTATAAACTACGAGCGGTACTTC.

This rearrangement joins TRBV7-9 to TRBJ1-1; D not resolved. Germline CDR1 SEHNR, CDR2 FQNEAQ (reference sequence). V shed 7 bases and J shed 1 base, with 19 bases lying between them. There are 16 residues in the CDR3. The CDR3 spells CASTPSSGRGNTEAFF. The CDR3 DNA reads as TGTGCCAGCACCCCTAGCTCCGGACGGGGGAACACTGAAGCTTTCTTT.

The chain combines TRBV28 with TRBJ1-1; a weak D match, TRBD1 (5 bases). CDR3 length: 14 amino acids. Germline V gene sequence: CDR1 MDHEN, CDR2 SYDVKM. Between the trimmed V and J ends, which lost 6 bases and 1 base, there was a span of 12 bases. This CDR3 is CASRQTTANTEAFF. CDR3 nucleotide sequence: TGTGCCAGCAGACAGACGACAGCGAACACTGAAGCTTTCTTT. Based on the CDR3 plus reference TRBV28 and TRBJ1-1, the full variable domain is DVKVTQSSRYLVKRTGEKVFLECVQDMDHENMFWYRQDPGLGLRLIYFSYDVKMKEKGDIPEGYSVSREKKERFSLILESASTNQTSMYLCASRQTTANTEAFFGQGTRLTVV.

The V and J genes are TRBV5-7 and TRBJ1-4; TRBD1 aligns across 8 bases. TRBV5-7 is recorded as an ORF, its role being uncertain. Trimming at V came to 2 bases and at J to 5 bases, leaving 2 bases not matched to a gene. This CDR3 region has 14 residues. For the CDR3, the DNA is TGTGCCAGCAGCTTAGGACAGGGAAATGAAAAACTGTTTTTT. This translates into CASSLGQGNEKLFF.

This clone was counted only a few times. The chain links TRBV18 to TRBJ1-3; D uncertain. The CDR3 contains 18 residues. V lost 3 bases and J 0 bases, leaving 18 bases between the germline ends. CDR1 and CDR2 from the germline V gene are KGHSH and LQKENI. This CDR3 reads CASSPYFPEALSGNTIYF. The CDR3 DNA reads as TGTGCCAGCTCACCGTACTTCCCGGAGGCCCTCTCTGGAAACACCATATATTTT.

The gene calls are TRBV5-4 and TRBJ2-1, with 14 positions matching TRBD2. The germline V gene encodes CDR1 SGHNT and CDR2 YYREEE (reference sequence). The CDR3 runs 16 residues. J lost 8 bases, V lost 0 bases, and 4 bases had no gene match. Here the CDR3 DNA reads TGTGCCAGCAGCTTGGGACTAGCGGGAGGGCCTGATGAGCAGTTCTTC. Protein sequence: CASSLGLAGGPDEQFF.

This clone was detected only a few times. The chain joins TRBV7-3 to TRBJ1-5, with D tentatively TRBD1 (6 bases). V lost 10 bases and J 6 bases, leaving 19 bases between the germline ends. Looked up from germline, CDR1 is SGHTA and CDR2 is FQGTGA. The CDR3 extends over 14 amino acids. CDR3 amino acids: CANRGRGWSQPQHF. CDR3 coding DNA: TGTGCCAACCGGGGCAGGGGATGGAGTCAGCCCCAGCATTTT.

The gene calls are TRBV19 and TRBJ2-1; perhaps TRBD1 as D (6 bases). CDR1 LNHDA and CDR2 SQIVND come from the germline V gene (reference sequence). V gave up 9 bases and J gave up 7 bases, with 16 bases separating them. The CDR3 sequence is 13 residues long. The CDR3 DNA sequence: TGTGCCAGCAAATCCAGGGGAAGGAATGAGCAGTTCTTC. Translating gives CASKSRGRNEQFF.

The J gene is TRBJ2-5, the V gene TRBV7-2; D perhaps matches TRBD2 (5 bases). Trimming took off 4 bases at V and 4 bases at J, with 16 bases between the two ends. From germline, CDR1 is SGHTA and CDR2 FQGNSA. The CDR3 extends over 15 amino acids. The CDR3 loop reads CASSYTRADGETQYF. CDR3 in DNA: TGTGCCAGCAGCTATACTAGAGCGGACGGAGAGACCCAGTACTTC.

This sequence joins TRBV7-9 and TRBJ2-7; weak D call: TRBD2 (5 bases). V lost 4 bases and J lost 4, with 11 bases in between. Germline-derived CDR1 and CDR2 are SEHNR and FQNEAQ (reference sequence). The CDR3 extends over 13 amino acids. The CDR3 nucleotides are TGTGCCAGCAGCTACTCCGGGGATTACGAGCAGTACTTC. This encodes CASSYSGDYEQYF.

This clone showed up just a few times. The chain links TRBV20-1 to TRBJ1-5, with a possible D match to TRBD1 (6 bases). Germline V gene lookup returns CDR1 DFQATT and CDR2 SNEGSKA (reference sequence). The V gene lost 4 bases and the J gene lost 6 bases, with 7 bases spanning the gap. The CDR3 totals 11 residues. CDR3 nucleotide sequence: TGCAGTGCTAAACAGGGTCAGCCCCAGCATTTT. Protein: CSAKQGQPQHF.

The rearrangement joins TRBV5-4 to TRBJ2-7; D possibly corresponds to TRBD1 (5 bases). Trimming cost V 0 bases and J 4 bases, with 14 bases left between them. CDR3 size: 15 residues. The V gene's germline CDR1 is SGHNT and CDR2 YYREEE (reference sequence). The CDR3 DNA reads TGTGCCAGCAGCTTGGACAGGCTAGGGTTTTACGAGCAGTACTTC. Its protein product is CASSLDRLGFYEQYF. Drawing the rest from reference TRBV5-4 and TRBJ2-7, the complete variable domain is ETGVTQSPTHLIKTRGQQVTLRCSSQSGHNTVSWYQQALGQGPQFIFQYYREEENGRGNFPPRFSGLQFPNYSSELNVNALELDDSALYLCASSLDRLGFYEQYFGPGTRLTVT.

The rearrangement joins TRBV19 to TRBJ2-4; D possibly corresponds to TRBD2 (5 bases). V lost 3 bases and J lost 7, with 10 bases in between. Germline V gives CDR1 LNHDA, CDR2 SQIVND (reference sequence). The CDR3 contains 13 residues. In DNA form, the CDR3 reads TGTGCCAGTAGTATCGGGAATCGGAACATTCAGTACTTC. Its protein is CASSIGNRNIQYF.

This clone turned up a few times. CDR3 sequence: CASSDRENQPQHF. In DNA, the CDR3 is TGTGCCAGCAGCGACAGGGAAAATCAGCCCCAGCATTTT. V and J are TRBV2 and TRBJ1-5, with TRBD1 matching over 7 bases. The J segment lost 4 bases and the V segment lost 6 bases, leaving 3 bases of the junction unmatched. Germline CDR1 and CDR2: SNHLY and FYNNEI. This CDR3 comprises 13 residues.